This is a list of T cell receptor beta chains from one sample in a study of T cell responses to AZD1222 COVID-19 vaccine. Sequenced by immunoSEQ multiplex PCR; TCRdb stores in-frame clones only, minus some. The top ten hold 7.5% to 9.5% of the sample, which has approximately 71,000 clones, roughly 90% seen once. The starting material was peripheral blood, obtained on day 0 of AZD1222 vaccination. The origin of the receptors is an adult in good health. CDR3s include the opening cysteine and the closing phenylalanine or tryptophan.

TRBJ1-2,16,TRBV4-3,CASSQGSGSANYGYTF
TRBJ2-5,13,TRBV10-2,CASGQRVQETQYF
TRBJ2-1,15,TRBV5-1,CASSLGPGRTNEQFF
TRBJ2-3,13,TRBV3-1/TRBV3-2,CASSLQPTDTQYF
TRBJ1-4,14,TRBV2,CASSEDRSPEQLFF
TRBJ1-4,11,TRBV10-2,CASTPGGKLFF
TRBJ2-7,16,TRBV6-2/TRBV6-3,CASSLLGLAETYEQYF
TRBJ2-1,14,TRBV7-2,CASSFPLRGNEQFF
TRBJ1-1,13,TRBV7-9,CASSLGRATEAFF
TRBJ2-3,16,TRBV7-2,CASSPSGGARTDTQYF
TRBJ2-2,15,TRBV11-3,CASSDGSGSPGELFF
TRBJ2-2,17,TRBV4-1,CASSQGAGGPDTGELFF
TRBJ2-1,16,TRBV11-2,CASTLQRGGRANEQFF
TRBJ2-1,16,TRBV6-2/TRBV6-3,CASSALAGGPLFEQFF
TRBJ2-7,13,TRBV19,CASSMAVSYEQYF
TRBJ2-2,17,TRBV5-1,CASRGLAGGSNTGELFF
TRBJ1-1,13,TRBV4-2,CASKTSGRTEAFF
TRBJ1-3,15,TRBV19,CASSIGHHSGNTIYF
TRBJ2-2,15,TRBV9,CASSAYREVAGELFF
TRBJ1-6,16,TRBV10-1,CASSGGQGRDNSPLHF
TRBJ2-1,14,TRBV7-2,CASSLSREQNEQFF
TRBJ2-1,15,TRBV19,CASSIGSGRAGEQFF
TRBJ1-1,17,TRBV19,CASSISMTGGLKTEAFF
TRBJ1-2,16,TRBV15,CATSGQNRGLGYGYTF
TRBJ2-1,16,TRBV11-3,CASSLGGPLLRNEQFF
TRBJ2-5,19,TRBV18,CASSPLGGASGVGQETQYF
TRBJ2-3,17,TRBV2,CASSENLPGGWTDTQYF
TRBJ2-6,15,TRBV27,CASSPPNSGANVLTF
TRBJ1-1,18,TRBV3-1/TRBV3-2,CASSHILGGISGGTEAFF
TRBJ1-3,17,TRBV4-3,CASSLTTGQYSGNTIYF
TRBJ2-1,14,TRBV19,CASSHPGIGNEQFF
-,15,TRBV19,CASSIEDSGSYEQYF
TRBJ2-7,14,TRBV7-9,CASSLVEGSYEQYF
TRBJ1-1,16,TRBV19,CASSPGVSSWNTEAFF
TRBJ1-3,16,TRBV3-1/TRBV3-2,CASSLFNSGGGNTIYF
TRBJ1-5,20,TRBV23-1,CASSPRRDREPRRGNQPQHF